The sequence of this TCR beta chain was determined in a study of blood T cell repertoires in COVID-19. About the study: The United States, Italy and Spain were the sources of the acute and convalescent COVID-19 samples. T cells, B-cell-depleted T cells, or PBMCs supplied cDNA or gDNA.

The CDR3 contains 16 residues. CDR1 GTSNPN and CDR2 SVGIG come from the germline V gene (reference sequence). V lost 2 bases and J lost 10; bases outside the gene matches: 14. Original processing methods: Reference gene primers were amplified, and this amplification served to estimate nucleated cell counts. Produced via immunoSEQ multiplex PCR; TCRdb's table is partial and in-frame only. V, J and clone size are taken as reported in that table, and D and trimming were inferred from the DNA itself. The sample gives roughly 140,000 clones, more than 75% of which show up once; roughly 4% is in the top ten.

The gene calls are TRBV30 and TRBJ1-4; 9 bases align to TRBD1. Sequences were obtained from peripheral blood. The clonotype was recovered from a woman aged 40-49 years with acute or convalescent COVID-19. The CDR3 region is CAWSRTGVVEAGKLFF. CDR3 DNA: TGTGCCTGGAGTCGGACAGGGGTTGTTGAGGCTGGAAAACTGTTTTTT.